The T cell receptor beta chain under discussion was sequenced for a study of blood T cell repertoires in COVID-19. Across the whole study: Acute-phase and convalescent COVID-19 samples originated in the United States, Italy and Spain. In each case, the material was cDNA or gDNA derived from T cells, B-cell-depleted T cells, or PBMCs.

The CDR3 consists of 18 residues. V was pared by 5 bases and J by 0 bases, with 20 bases between. Germline V gene sequence: CDR1 LNHDA, CDR2 SQIVND (reference sequence). In the authors' methods: For nucleated cells, counts were estimated from reference gene primer amplification. The method was immunoSEQ multiplex PCR; TCRdb's version includes in-frame clones alone and lacks a portion of them. D and trimming were read from the DNA, whereas the V and J calls and clone size are those reported in that table. The table shows 200,000 to 250,000 clones, with roughly 80% occurring only once. The receptor was isolated from a man older than 75 with acute or convalescent COVID-19. The rearrangement links TRBV19 to TRBJ1-5; the D gene is possibly TRBD1 (6 bases). The sample was peripheral blood. CDR3 in DNA: TGTGCCAGTAGTTCCTACAGGGATCCTAAGGGTAGCAATCAGCCCCAGCATTTT. Translating gives CASSSYRDPKGSNQPQHF.